This T cell receptor beta chain appears in the sequencing data of a study of regulatory T cells in long-lasting Graves disease. Time point indicated: newly diagnosed GD, antithyroid drugs for less than 3 months. The TCR library was prepared using RNA isolated from PBMCs. This clonotype was seen many times. Its antigen is currently unknown. Study observations and caveats: TRBV28, TRBJ1-2 and TRBJ2-5 emerged as the favored segments in persistent disease.

Construction of TCR beta libraries relied on iRepertoire HTBI primers and on Arm-PCR targeting CDR3 regions. TCRdb passed the multiplex PCR reads through MiXCR, listing each CDR3 protein once. The repertoire holds 510,000 or so distinct CDR3 sequences, 12% seen once, with around 10% in the top ten. Germline-derived CDR1 and CDR2 are SEHNR and FQNEAQ (reference sequence). V was clipped by 7 bases and J by 6 bases, with 19 bases between them. The length of the CDR3 is 15 residues. The data also belong to a second study, concerning T cells in Graves' hyperthyroidism and ophthalmopathy.

The source material was peripheral blood mononuclear cells (PBMCs), sampled at new diagnosis, from a patient treated with antithyroid drugs. The clonotype comes from a woman in her 30s with Graves disease. This sequence joins TRBV7-9 and TRBJ2-1; the D call may be TRBD1 or TRBD2 (5 bases each). The CDR3, as DNA: TGTGCCAGCACCATCCGGGACCTTGTGCGCAATGAGCAGTTCTTC. Its protein product is CASTIRDLVRNEQFF.